This TCR beta chain was sequenced for a study of blood T cell repertoires in COVID-19. Study-level background: The cDNA or gDNA used as material had been derived from T cells, B-cell-depleted T cells, or PBMCs.

Original methodology: By means of reference gene primer amplification, nucleated cell counts were estimated. TCRdb keeps only in-frame clones here, not all; method: immunoSEQ multiplex PCR. The V and J calls and clone size are taken from that table; D and trimming were inferred from the DNA. Here the sample spans approximately 440,000 clones, 80% to 95% being singletons. This clone came up once. A junction end diverges from the germline sequence, so it may reflect a read error. Each recovered donor of Cohort 3 presented with two negative PCRs, clearance, or symptom resolution. Sequencing was carried out using PBMCs or T cells enriched from blood (not recorded which). The TCR was taken from a young man who had recovered from COVID-19.

CDR3 region: CATSRSIVRDGDTIYF. In DNA, the CDR3 is TGTGCCACCAGCAGATCAATAGTTCGGGATGGAGACACCATATATTTT. The chain joins TRBV15 to TRBJ1-3, with D unclear. CDR1 and CDR2 (germline): LNHNV, YYDKDF (reference sequence). This CDR3 has 16 amino acids. Using reference TRBV15 and TRBJ1-3 for the parts outside the CDR3, the full variable domain is DAMVIQNPRYQVTQFGKPVTLSCSQTLNHNVMYWYQQKSSQAPKLLFHYYDKDFNNEADTPDNFQSRRPNTSFCFLDIRSPGLGDTAMYLCATSRSIVRDGDTIYFGEGSWLTVV.